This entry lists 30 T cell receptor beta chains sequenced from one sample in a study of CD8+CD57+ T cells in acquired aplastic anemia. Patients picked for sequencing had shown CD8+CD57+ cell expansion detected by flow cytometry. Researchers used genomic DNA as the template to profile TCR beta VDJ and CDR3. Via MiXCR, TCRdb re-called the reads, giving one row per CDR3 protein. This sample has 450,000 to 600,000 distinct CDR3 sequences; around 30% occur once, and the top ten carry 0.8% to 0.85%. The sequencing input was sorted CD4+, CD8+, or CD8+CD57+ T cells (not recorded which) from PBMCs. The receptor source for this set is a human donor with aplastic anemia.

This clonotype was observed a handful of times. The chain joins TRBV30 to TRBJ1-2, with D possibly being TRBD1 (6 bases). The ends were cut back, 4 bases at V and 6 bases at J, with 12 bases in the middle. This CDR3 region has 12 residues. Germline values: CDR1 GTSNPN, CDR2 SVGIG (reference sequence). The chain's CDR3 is CAWTRGADGYTF. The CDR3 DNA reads TGTGCCTGGACCCGGGGGGCAGATGGCTACACCTTC.

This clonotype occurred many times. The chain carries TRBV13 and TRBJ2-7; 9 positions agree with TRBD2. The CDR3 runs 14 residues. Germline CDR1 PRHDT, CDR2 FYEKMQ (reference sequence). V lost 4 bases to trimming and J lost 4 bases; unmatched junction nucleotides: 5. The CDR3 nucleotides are TGTGCCAGCAGCTCCCCCAGCGGGGGGTACGAGCAGTACTTC. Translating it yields CASSSPSGGYEQYF.

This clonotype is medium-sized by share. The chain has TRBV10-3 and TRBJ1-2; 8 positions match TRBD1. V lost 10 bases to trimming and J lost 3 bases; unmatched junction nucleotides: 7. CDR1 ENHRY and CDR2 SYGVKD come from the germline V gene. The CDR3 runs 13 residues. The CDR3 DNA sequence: TGTGCCACCACCTCGGACAGGGACTATGGCTACACCTTC. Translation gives CATTSDRDYGYTF.

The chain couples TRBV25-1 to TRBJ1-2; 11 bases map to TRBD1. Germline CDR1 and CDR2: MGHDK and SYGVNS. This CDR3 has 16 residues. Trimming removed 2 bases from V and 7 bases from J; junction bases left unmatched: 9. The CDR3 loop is CASSEVGGQGASGYTF. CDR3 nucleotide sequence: TGTGCCAGCAGTGAAGTTGGCGGACAGGGGGCATCTGGCTACACCTTC.

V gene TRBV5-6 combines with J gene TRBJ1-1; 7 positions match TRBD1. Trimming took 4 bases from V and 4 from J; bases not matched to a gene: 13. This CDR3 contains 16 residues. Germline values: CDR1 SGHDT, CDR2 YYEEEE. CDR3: CASSAKTGRWSTEAFF. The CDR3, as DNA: TGTGCCAGCAGCGCAAAGACAGGGAGATGGAGCACTGAAGCTTTCTTT.

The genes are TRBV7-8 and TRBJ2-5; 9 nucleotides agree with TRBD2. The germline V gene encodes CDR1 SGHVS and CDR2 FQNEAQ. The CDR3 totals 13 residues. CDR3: CAYRLAGRETQYF. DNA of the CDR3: TGTGCTTACCGGCTAGCGGGGCGAGAGACCCAGTACTTC.

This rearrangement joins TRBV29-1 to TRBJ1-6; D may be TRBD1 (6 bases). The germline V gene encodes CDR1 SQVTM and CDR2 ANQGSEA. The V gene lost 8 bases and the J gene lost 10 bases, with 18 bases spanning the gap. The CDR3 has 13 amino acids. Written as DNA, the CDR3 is TGCAGCCAAGAGACAGGAGGAATCTCACCCCTCCACTTT. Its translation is CSQETGGISPLHF.

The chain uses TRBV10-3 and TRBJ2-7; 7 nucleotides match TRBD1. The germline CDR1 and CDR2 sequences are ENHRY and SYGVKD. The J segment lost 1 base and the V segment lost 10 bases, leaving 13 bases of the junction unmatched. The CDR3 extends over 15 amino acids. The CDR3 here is CASQPGQSTSYEQYF. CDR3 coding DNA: TGTGCCAGCCAACCGGGACAGTCTACTTCCTACGAGCAGTACTTC.

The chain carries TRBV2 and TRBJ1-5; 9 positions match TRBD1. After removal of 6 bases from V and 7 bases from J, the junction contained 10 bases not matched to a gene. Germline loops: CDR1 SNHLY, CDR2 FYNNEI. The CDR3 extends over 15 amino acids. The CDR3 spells CASRLPNGQGQPQHF. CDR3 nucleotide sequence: TGTGCCAGCAGACTACCCAACGGACAGGGGCAGCCCCAGCATTTT.

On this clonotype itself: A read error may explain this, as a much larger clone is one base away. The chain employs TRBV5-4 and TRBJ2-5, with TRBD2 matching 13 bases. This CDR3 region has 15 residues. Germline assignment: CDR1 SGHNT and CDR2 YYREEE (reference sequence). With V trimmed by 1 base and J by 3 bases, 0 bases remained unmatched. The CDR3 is CASSLTSGGEETQYF. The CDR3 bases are TGTGCCAGCAGCTTGACTAGCGGGGGGGAAGAGACCCAGTACTTC.

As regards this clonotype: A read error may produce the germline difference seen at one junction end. The CDR3 DNA is TGTGCCAGTATCGGACAGGGAAATCAGCCCCAGCGTTTT. Protein sequence: CASIGQGNQPQRF. The rearrangement uses TRBV19 and TRBJ1-5, with 8 nucleotides matching TRBD1. CDR1 and CDR2 from the germline V gene are LNHDA and SQIVND (reference sequence). This CDR3 has 13 amino acids.

The CDR3 spells CSARYGGLSGNTIYF. The CDR3 region has the DNA TGCAGTGCTAGATACGGGGGCCTCTCTGGAAACACCATATATTTT. The J gene is TRBJ1-3, the V gene TRBV20-1, with D maybe TRBD1 (6 bases). Trimming removed 2 bases at V and 0 bases at J, with 11 bases between. Germline V CDR1 and CDR2: DFQATT, SNEGSKA (reference sequence). CDR3 length: 15 residues.

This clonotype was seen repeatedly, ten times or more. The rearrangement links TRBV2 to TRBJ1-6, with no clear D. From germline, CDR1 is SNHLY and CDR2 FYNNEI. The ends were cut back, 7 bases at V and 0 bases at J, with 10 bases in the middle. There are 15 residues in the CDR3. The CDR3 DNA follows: TGTGCCAGCAAGGGCCCGAGCTCCTATAATTCACCCCTCCACTTT. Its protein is CASKGPSSYNSPLHF.

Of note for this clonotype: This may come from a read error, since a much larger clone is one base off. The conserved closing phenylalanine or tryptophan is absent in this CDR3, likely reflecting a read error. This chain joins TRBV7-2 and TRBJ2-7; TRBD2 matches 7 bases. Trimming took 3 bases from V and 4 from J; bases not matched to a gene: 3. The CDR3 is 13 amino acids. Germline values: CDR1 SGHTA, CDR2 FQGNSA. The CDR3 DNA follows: TGTGCCAGCAGCTTTTCTAGCGGTTACGAGCAGTACCTC. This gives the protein CASSFSSGYEQYL.

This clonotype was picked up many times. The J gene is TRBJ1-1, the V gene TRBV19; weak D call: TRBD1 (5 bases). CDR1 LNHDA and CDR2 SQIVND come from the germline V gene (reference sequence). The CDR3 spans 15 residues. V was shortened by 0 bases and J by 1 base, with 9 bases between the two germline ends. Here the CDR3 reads CASSIEGTGNTEAFF. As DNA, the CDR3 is TGTGCCAGTAGTATAGAGGGGACGGGGAACACTGAAGCTTTCTTT.

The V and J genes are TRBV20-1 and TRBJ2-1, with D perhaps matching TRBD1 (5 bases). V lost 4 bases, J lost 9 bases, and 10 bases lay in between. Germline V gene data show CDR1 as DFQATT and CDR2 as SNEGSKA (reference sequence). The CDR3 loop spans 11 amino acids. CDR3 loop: CSATGSAEQFF. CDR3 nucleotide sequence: TGCAGTGCTACAGGGTCCGCTGAGCAGTTCTTC.

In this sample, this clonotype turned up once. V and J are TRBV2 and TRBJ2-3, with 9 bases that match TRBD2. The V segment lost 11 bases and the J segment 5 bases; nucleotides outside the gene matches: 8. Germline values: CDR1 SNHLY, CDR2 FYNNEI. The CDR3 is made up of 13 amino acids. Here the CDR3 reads CARAGGSGDTQYF. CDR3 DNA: TGTGCCCGAGCGGGGGGCTCTGGAGATACGCAGTATTTT.

The CDR3: CASSQKPSGYGYTF. CDR3 DNA: TGTGCCAGCAGCCAGAAGCCAAGCGGCTATGGCTACACCTTC. V gene TRBV3-1 combines with J gene TRBJ1-2; the D is unclear. V was pared by 3 bases and J by 4 bases, with 12 bases between. The germline gives CDR1 LGHDT, CDR2 YNNKEL (reference sequence). The CDR3 covers 14 residues.

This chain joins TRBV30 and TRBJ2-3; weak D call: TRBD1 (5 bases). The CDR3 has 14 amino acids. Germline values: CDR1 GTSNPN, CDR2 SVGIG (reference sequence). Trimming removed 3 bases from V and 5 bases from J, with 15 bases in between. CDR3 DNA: TGTGCCTGGAGCACAGGTGTATTCGGAGATACGCAGTATTTT. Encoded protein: CAWSTGVFGDTQYF.

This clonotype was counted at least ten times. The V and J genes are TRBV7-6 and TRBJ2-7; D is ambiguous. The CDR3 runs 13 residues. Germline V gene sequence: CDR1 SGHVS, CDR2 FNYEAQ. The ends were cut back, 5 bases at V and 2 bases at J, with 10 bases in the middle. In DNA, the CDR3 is TGTGCCAGCAGCCGTAATCGGGCCTACGAGCAGTACTTC. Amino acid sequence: CASSRNRAYEQYF.

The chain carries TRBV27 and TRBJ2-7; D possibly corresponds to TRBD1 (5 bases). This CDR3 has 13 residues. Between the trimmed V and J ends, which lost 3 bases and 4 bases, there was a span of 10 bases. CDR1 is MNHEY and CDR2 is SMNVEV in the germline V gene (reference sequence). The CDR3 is CASSFSREYEQYF. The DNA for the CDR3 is TGTGCCAGCAGTTTTAGCAGGGAATACGAGCAGTACTTC.

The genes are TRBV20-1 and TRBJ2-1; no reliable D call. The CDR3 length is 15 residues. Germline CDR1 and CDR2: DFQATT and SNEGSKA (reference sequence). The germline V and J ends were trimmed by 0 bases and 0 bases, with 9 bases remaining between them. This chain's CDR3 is CSARDMSSSYNEQFF. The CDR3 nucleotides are TGCAGTGCTAGAGATATGAGTAGCTCCTACAATGAGCAGTTCTTC.

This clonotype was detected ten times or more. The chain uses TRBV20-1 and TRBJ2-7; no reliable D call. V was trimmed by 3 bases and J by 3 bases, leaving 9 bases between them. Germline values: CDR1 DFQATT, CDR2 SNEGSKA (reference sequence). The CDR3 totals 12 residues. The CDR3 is CSASLSNYEQYF. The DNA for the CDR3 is TGCAGTGCTAGTCTGTCCAACTACGAGCAGTACTTC.

For the CDR3, the DNA is TGTGCCAGCAGCTTCGGGACAGGGGGGGAGACCCAGTACTTC. It translates to CASSFGTGGETQYF. The chain carries TRBV7-2 and TRBJ2-5; 11 bases fit TRBD1. This CDR3 contains 14 residues. Trimming at V came to 3 bases and at J to 5 bases, leaving 2 bases not matched to a gene. Germline V gene lookup returns CDR1 SGHTA and CDR2 FQGNSA.

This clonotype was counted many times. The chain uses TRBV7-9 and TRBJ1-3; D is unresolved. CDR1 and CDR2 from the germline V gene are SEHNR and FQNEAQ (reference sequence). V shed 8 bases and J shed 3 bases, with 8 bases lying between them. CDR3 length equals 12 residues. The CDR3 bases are TGTGCCAGCGGAAATAGTGGAAACACCATATATTTT. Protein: CASGNSGNTIYF.

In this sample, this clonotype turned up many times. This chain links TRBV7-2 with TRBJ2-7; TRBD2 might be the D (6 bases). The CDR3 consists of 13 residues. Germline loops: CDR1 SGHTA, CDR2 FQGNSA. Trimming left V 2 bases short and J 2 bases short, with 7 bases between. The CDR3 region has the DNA TGTGCCAGCAGCTTACGGACTACCTACGAGCAGTACTTC. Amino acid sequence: CASSLRTTYEQYF.

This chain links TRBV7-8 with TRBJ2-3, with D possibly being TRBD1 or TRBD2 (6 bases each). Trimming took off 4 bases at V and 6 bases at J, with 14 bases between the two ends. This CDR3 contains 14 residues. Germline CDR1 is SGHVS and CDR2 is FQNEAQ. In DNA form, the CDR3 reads TGTGCCAGCAGCTCTTGGGGGGCTTCGGATACGCAGTATTTT. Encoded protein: CASSSWGASDTQYF.

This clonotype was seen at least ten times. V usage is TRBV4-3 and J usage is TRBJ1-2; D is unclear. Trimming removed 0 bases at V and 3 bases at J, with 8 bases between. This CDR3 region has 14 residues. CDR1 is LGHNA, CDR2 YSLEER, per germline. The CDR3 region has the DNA TGCGCCAGCAGCCAAGATCGAACAGACTATGGCTACACCTTC. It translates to CASSQDRTDYGYTF.

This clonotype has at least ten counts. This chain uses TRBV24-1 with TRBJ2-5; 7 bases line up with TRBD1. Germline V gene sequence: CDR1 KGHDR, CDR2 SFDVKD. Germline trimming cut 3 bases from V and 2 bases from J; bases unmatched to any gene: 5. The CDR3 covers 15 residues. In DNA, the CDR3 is TGTGCCACCAGTGATGGACAGGTAGATCAAGAGACCCAGTACTTC. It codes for CATSDGQVDQETQYF.

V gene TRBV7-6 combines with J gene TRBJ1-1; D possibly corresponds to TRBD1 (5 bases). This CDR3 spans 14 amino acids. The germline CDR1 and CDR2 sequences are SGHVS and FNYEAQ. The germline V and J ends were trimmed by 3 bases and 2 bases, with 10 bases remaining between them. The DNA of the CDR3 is TGTGCCAGCAGCTTCGAGGGACCCAACACTGAAGCTTTCTTT. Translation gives CASSFEGPNTEAFF. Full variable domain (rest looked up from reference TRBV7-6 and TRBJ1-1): GAGVSQSPRYKVTKRGQDVALRCDPISGHVSLYWYRQALGQGPEFLTYFNYEAQQDKSGLPNDRFSAERPEGSISTLTIQRTEQRDSAMYRCASSFEGPNTEAFFGQGTRLTVV.